Presented here are 28 T cell receptor beta chains from one specimen sequenced in a study of CXCR3-negative and CXCR3-positive naive CD8 T cells. Each TRB cDNA library was prepared by 5' RACE (with UMI labels). One entry per CDR3 protein, without DNA, is what TCRdb gives after re-calling the 5' RACE reads. The listing records 150,000 to 160,000 distinct CDR3 sequences. Findings and limits, study-wide: TRB CDR3s of CXCR3-positive naive cells were more hydrophobic than those of CXCR3-negative naive cells.

Their target antigens are unknown. Input material: naive CXCR3+ CD8+ T cells from blood. Subset: CD45RO-CCR7+CD27+CD95- naive CD8+ T cells expressing CXCR3 (TNR3+). These receptor sequences come from a human donor in good health. Some clones in this sample may be carry-over from other donors' samples.

The chain recombines TRBV7-3 with TRBJ1-2. The CDR3 spans 15 residues. Germline V lookup: CDR1 SGHTA, CDR2 FQGTGA. CDR3 sequence: CASTLSPRFRYGYTF.

The CDR3: CASSLWSGTYEQYF. V usage is TRBV28 and J usage is TRBJ2-7; the TCRdb D gene call, TRBD1, has no DNA to confirm it. The CDR3 sequence is 14 residues long. The germline gives CDR1 MDHEN, CDR2 SYDVKM.

The chain recombines TRBV5-6 with TRBJ1-5; absent DNA, TCRdb's TRBD1 call cannot be checked. The germline CDR1 and CDR2 sequences are SGHDT and YYEEEE. The CDR3 covers 14 residues. Here the CDR3 reads CASTYKSGGQPQHF.

The chain links TRBV5-1 to TRBJ1-1. The CDR3 is made up of 13 amino acids. CDR1 and CDR2 (germline): SGHRS, YFSETQ. This chain's CDR3 is CASSLGDGFEAFF.

The chain links TRBV7-9 to TRBJ2-2; the D call from TCRdb, TRBD1, cannot be confirmed without DNA. The germline gives CDR1 SEHNR, CDR2 FQNEAQ (reference sequence). The CDR3 is 15 amino acids. CDR3 amino acids: CASSLRTGRTGELFF.

V gene TRBV12-3 or TRBV12-4 combines with J gene TRBJ1-5. This CDR3 contains 14 residues. This chain's CDR3 is CASSDAGLSQPQHF.

The chain uses TRBV25-1 and TRBJ1-1. Germline assignment: CDR1 MGHDK and CDR2 SYGVNS. There are 15 residues in the CDR3. CDR3 protein: CASSVRAYQDTEAFF.

The chain links TRBV7-2 to TRBJ2-7; TCRdb picks TRBD1, but there is no DNA to check that call. The V gene's germline CDR1 is SGHTA and CDR2 FQGNSA. The CDR3 is 13 residues long. The CDR3 loop reads CASSQGGRGEQYF.

This chain connects TRBV29-1 to TRBJ1-2; TCRdb lists TRBD1, though no DNA is available to test this call. CDR1 SQVTM and CDR2 ANQGSEA come from the germline V gene. The CDR3 runs to 15 residues. The CDR3 region is CSVVSGEGAIVGYTF.

The V and J genes are TRBV3-1 and TRBJ2-1; there is no DNA to check the TCRdb D call of TRBD2. The CDR3 covers 18 residues. Germline-derived CDR1 and CDR2 are LGHDT and YNNKEL (reference sequence). CDR3 loop: CASSQDGTSGSSYNEQFF.

The V and J genes are TRBV6-6 and TRBJ1-1; TCRdb returns TRBD1, unconfirmable since there is no DNA. The CDR3 length is 13 residues. Germline values: CDR1 MNHNY, CDR2 SVGAGI (reference sequence). The CDR3 is CASGGQTNTEAFF.

This sequence joins TRBV5-1 and TRBJ2-7; the TCRdb D gene call, TRBD1, has no DNA to confirm it. There are 14 residues in the CDR3. Germline V gene data show CDR1 as SGHRS and CDR2 as YFSETQ. The CDR3 here is CASSLGTAGYEQYF.

CDR3 sequence reads: CASSLTSGGAGEQFF. The chain is built from TRBV7-6 and TRBJ2-1; with no DNA, the TCRdb D assignment of TRBD2 cannot be verified. The V gene's germline CDR1 is SGHVS and CDR2 FNYEAQ. The CDR3 extends over 15 amino acids.

The chain carries TRBV7-9 and TRBJ1-2; the D call from TCRdb, TRBD1, cannot be confirmed without DNA. Germline V gene data show CDR1 as SEHNR and CDR2 as FQNEAQ (reference sequence). The CDR3 has 14 residues. This CDR3 is CASSPRDRPYGYTF. Drawing the rest from reference TRBV7-9 and TRBJ1-2, the complete variable domain is DTGVSQNPRHKITKRGQNVTFRCDPISEHNRLYWYRQTLGQGPEFLTYFQNEAQLEKSRLLSDRFSAERPKGSFSTLEIQRTEQGDSAMYLCASSPRDRPYGYTFGSGTRLTVV.

The V and J genes are TRBV11-3 and TRBJ2-7. Germline values: CDR1 SGHNT, CDR2 YENEEA. The CDR3 has 13 amino acids. CDR3 sequence: CVSSFILGDEQYF.

This chain uses TRBV29-1 with TRBJ2-1; TCRdb lists TRBD2, though no DNA is available to test this call. This CDR3 is 14 amino acids long. In germline, CDR1 is SQVTM, CDR2 ANQGSEA. The CDR3 spells CSVGGGSSYNEQFF.

The CDR3 region is CATSRDLMAAETQYF. The chain is built from TRBV15 and TRBJ2-5. The CDR3 consists of 15 residues. Germline V gene data show CDR1 as LNHNV and CDR2 as YYDKDF (reference sequence). Variable domain in full (rest from reference TRBV15 and TRBJ2-5): DAMVIQNPRYQVTQFGKPVTLSCSQTLNHNVMYWYQQKSSQAPKLLFHYYDKDFNNEADTPDNFQSRRPNTSFCFLDIRSPGLGDTAMYLCATSRDLMAAETQYFGPGTRLLVL.

The V gene is TRBV7-3, the J gene TRBJ2-1; TCRdb picks TRBD1, but there is no DNA to check that call. Per the germline V gene, CDR1 is SGHTA and CDR2 is FQGTGA. CDR3 length: 14 amino acids. CDR3 residues: CASSFAGGGGEQFF.

The rearrangement joins TRBV28 to TRBJ2-1; TCRdb's assignment of TRBD1 cannot be checked, as there is no DNA. The V gene's germline CDR1 is MDHEN and CDR2 SYDVKM. The CDR3 loop spans 14 amino acids. The CDR3 spells CASSLYGQGYEQFF. Full variable domain (missing parts from reference TRBV28 and TRBJ2-1): DVKVTQSSRYLVKRTGEKVFLECVQDMDHENMFWYRQDPGLGLRLIYFSYDVKMKEKGDIPEGYSVSREKKERFSLILESASTNQTSMYLCASSLYGQGYEQFFGPGTRLTVL.

This chain links TRBV28 with TRBJ2-4; TCRdb calls TRBD1, which cannot be checked without DNA. The V gene's germline CDR1 is MDHEN and CDR2 SYDVKM. The CDR3 runs 15 residues. Here the CDR3 reads CASRPGQMSLNIQYF.

J is TRBJ2-1 and V is TRBV7-6. The CDR3 length is 15 residues. Germline V CDR1 and CDR2: SGHVS, FNYEAQ. Here the CDR3 reads CASSLAASSYNEQFF.

The chain is built from TRBV11-2 and TRBJ2-5; the TCRdb D gene call, TRBD2, has no DNA to confirm it. Germline-derived CDR1 and CDR2 are SGHAT and FQNNGV. The CDR3 contains 16 residues. CDR3: CASSLVQGTSLETQYF.

V and J are TRBV10-2 and TRBJ2-7; TCRdb's D gene call, TRBD2, goes unchecked for lack of DNA. Looked up from germline, CDR1 is WSHSY and CDR2 is SAAADI. The CDR3 is 12 amino acids. The CDR3 region is CASSTSVYEQYF.

The chain recombines TRBV13 with TRBJ2-1; the D call of TRBD2 rests on TCRdb alone, since no DNA is present to check it. The CDR3 is made up of 15 amino acids. Looked up from germline, CDR1 is PRHDT and CDR2 is FYEKMQ (reference sequence). The CDR3 sequence: CASTRTSGRPHEQFF.

CDR3: CASSEPGRWNTEAFF. This chain connects TRBV13 to TRBJ1-1; TCRdb picks TRBD1, but there is no DNA to check that call. Germline CDR1 PRHDT, CDR2 FYEKMQ (reference sequence). This CDR3 is built from 15 residues.

The rearrangement uses TRBV20-1 and TRBJ2-7. The germline V gene has CDR1 DFQATT and CDR2 SNEGSKA (reference sequence). This CDR3 region has 17 residues. The CDR3 loop reads CSARVLLVGGNSYEQYF.

The CDR3 region is CASSYFRTGEKDTQYF. The rearrangement links TRBV6-2 or TRBV6-3 to TRBJ2-3; TCRdb lists TRBD1, though no DNA is available to test this call. This CDR3 region has 16 residues. CDR1 and CDR2 from the germline V gene are MNHEY and SVGEGT.

This sequence joins TRBV5-1 and TRBJ2-3; TCRdb gives TRBD1 as the D gene, but with no DNA this cannot be confirmed. This CDR3 is 13 amino acids long. Germline V gene lookup returns CDR1 SGHRS and CDR2 YFSETQ. The CDR3 sequence: CASSLVGPDTQYF. Full variable domain (remainder filled in from reference TRBV5-1 and TRBJ2-3): KAGVTQTPRYLIKTRGQQVTLSCSPISGHRSVSWYQQTPGQGLQFLFEYFSETQRNKGNFPGRFSGRQFSNSRSEMNVSTLELGDSALYLCASSLVGPDTQYFGPGTRLTVL.